These T cell receptor beta chains were read from a single sample in a study of blood T cell repertoires in COVID-19. The assay was immunoSEQ multiplex PCR, and TCRdb's table has in-frame clones only and misses some. The repertoire holds roughly 250,000 clones, with roughly 90% as singletons. Sequenced: PBMCs or T cells enriched from blood (not recorded which). All receptors come from a woman aged 25 to 39 with acute COVID-19. Each CDR3 is given with its conserved first and last residue. A D gene is named only where the DNA matches it firmly. Clone size is shown for a subset of rows, as once, few, many or a class of expanded clone.

D gene: .; J gene: TRBJ2-7; V gene: TRBV28; clone size: .; CDR3 protein: CASSLWQGRYEQYF; CDR3 DNA: TGTGCCAGCAGTTTATGGCAGGGAAGATACGAGCAGTACTTC
D gene: .; J gene: TRBJ1-6; V gene: TRBV4-3; clone size: .; CDR3 protein: CASSQEIRGSPLHF; CDR3 DNA: TGCGCCAGCAGCCAAGAGATCAGAGGATCACCCCTCCACTTT
D gene: TRBD1; J gene: TRBJ2-3; V gene: TRBV11-2; clone size: .; CDR3 protein: CASSPWTGDTQYF; CDR3 DNA: TGTGCCAGCAGCCCATGGACAGGAGATACGCAGTATTTT
D gene: .; J gene: TRBJ2-5; V gene: TRBV27; clone size: few; CDR3 protein: CASRTMRGTEQETQYF; CDR3 DNA: TGTGCCAGCAGGACCATGCGCGGGACAGAGCAAGAGACCCAGTACTTC
D gene: TRBD1; J gene: TRBJ2-7; V gene: TRBV6-1; clone size: .; CDR3 protein: CASSEFGSMGQAQYF; CDR3 DNA: TGTGCCAGCAGTGAATTTGGGAGTATGGGACAGGCCCAGTACTTC
D gene: TRBD1; J gene: TRBJ1-4; V gene: TRBV3-1/TRBV3-2; clone size: .; CDR3 protein: CASSQGQGLNEKLFF; CDR3 DNA: TGTGCCAGCAGCCAAGGACAGGGCTTAAATGAAAAACTGTTTTTT
D gene: .; J gene: TRBJ2-5; V gene: TRBV2; clone size: .; CDR3 protein: CASNTGTTQETQYF; CDR3 DNA: TGTGCCAGCAATACCGGGACAACGCAAGAGACCCAGTACTTC
D gene: .; J gene: TRBJ2-3; V gene: TRBV18; clone size: .; CDR3 protein: CASSPGGTSTDTQYF; CDR3 DNA: TGTGCCAGCTCACCCGGGGGAACTAGCACAGATACGCAGTATTTT
D gene: .; J gene: TRBJ1-6; V gene: TRBV15; clone size: many; CDR3 protein: CATSRTRGTNSPLHF; CDR3 DNA: TGTGCCACCAGCAGGACGCGGGGAACTAATTCACCCCTCCACTTT
D gene: .; J gene: TRBJ2-5; V gene: TRBV7-7; clone size: many; CDR3 protein: CASSLEHSSRETQYF; CDR3 DNA: TGTGCTAGCAGCTTAGAACACAGTTCAAGGGAGACCCAGTACTTC
D gene: .; J gene: TRBJ1-4; V gene: TRBV19; clone size: .; CDR3 protein: CASSIPWAGKLFF; CDR3 DNA: TGTGCCAGTAGTATTCCCTGGGCAGGAAAACTGTTTTTT
D gene: .; J gene: TRBJ1-2; V gene: TRBV4-2; clone size: .; CDR3 protein: CASSQEIGFGEANYGYTF; CDR3 DNA: TGTGCCAGCAGCCAAGAAATCGGCTTCGGGGAAGCTAACTATGGCTACACCTTC
D gene: TRBD1; J gene: TRBJ1-4; V gene: TRBV11-2; clone size: .; CDR3 protein: CASSNRDRGYEGEKLFF; CDR3 DNA: TGTGCCAGCAGTAACCGGGACAGGGGATACGAAGGTGAAAAACTGTTTTTT
D gene: .; J gene: TRBJ2-1; V gene: TRBV5-1; clone size: .; CDR3 protein: CASSETGSASYNEQFF; CDR3 DNA: TGCGCCAGCAGCGAGACTGGTTCGGCGTCTTACAATGAGCAGTTCTTC
D gene: .; J gene: TRBJ1-3; V gene: TRBV12-5; clone size: .; CDR3 protein: CASGFHSSGNTIYF; CDR3 DNA: TGTGCTAGTGGTTTCCATTCCTCTGGAAACACCATATATTTT
D gene: TRBD2; J gene: TRBJ2-6; V gene: TRBV7-3; clone size: .; CDR3 protein: CASSSQVAGYAGANVLTF; CDR3 DNA: TGTGCCAGCAGCTCCCAAGTAGCGGGGTATGCTGGGGCCAACGTCCTGACTTTC
D gene: TRBD1; J gene: TRBJ2-7; V gene: TRBV5-6; clone size: .; CDR3 protein: CASSDGTAYEQYF; CDR3 DNA: TGTGCCAGCAGTGACGGGACAGCATACGAGCAGTACTTC
D gene: TRBD1; J gene: TRBJ1-2; V gene: TRBV5-5; clone size: few; CDR3 protein: CASSVDRSLSYGYTF; CDR3 DNA: TGTGCCAGCAGCGTGGACAGGAGTTTGTCCTATGGCTACACCTTC
D gene: .; J gene: TRBJ2-1; V gene: TRBV7-9; clone size: .; CDR3 protein: CASSPAGVSSEQFF; CDR3 DNA: TGTGCCAGCAGCCCCGCCGGGGTCTCCTCCGAGCAGTTCTTC
D gene: .; J gene: TRBJ2-1; V gene: TRBV10-3; clone size: .; CDR3 protein: CAIGPGTLSEQFF; CDR3 DNA: TGTGCCATCGGGCCAGGGACTTTGAGTGAGCAGTTCTTC
D gene: .; J gene: TRBJ1-2; V gene: TRBV7-7; clone size: .; CDR3 protein: CASSLERGWGNYGYTF; CDR3 DNA: TGTGCTAGCAGCTTAGAGCGGGGGTGGGGTAACTATGGCTACACCTTC
D gene: .; J gene: TRBJ1-2; V gene: TRBV9; clone size: .; CDR3 protein: CASSGQNGYTF; CDR3 DNA: TGTGCCAGCAGTGGACAGAATGGCTACACCTTC
D gene: TRBD2; J gene: TRBJ2-1; V gene: TRBV4-1; clone size: few; CDR3 protein: CASSQGTSGRGSYNEQFF; CDR3 DNA: TGCGCCAGCAGCCAAGGAACTAGCGGGAGAGGGTCCTACAATGAGCAGTTCTTC
D gene: .; J gene: TRBJ1-1; V gene: TRBV3-1/TRBV3-2; clone size: .; CDR3 protein: CASSQVTTVIAEAFF; CDR3 DNA: TGTGCCAGCAGCCAAGTGACGACAGTTATCGCTGAAGCTTTCTTT
D gene: .; J gene: TRBJ2-1; V gene: TRBV5-1; clone size: .; CDR3 protein: CASSLAQGTYLEQFF; CDR3 DNA: TGCGCCAGCAGCTTGGCCCAGGGTACGTACCTTGAGCAGTTCTTC
D gene: TRBD1; J gene: TRBJ2-7; V gene: TRBV2; clone size: once; CDR3 protein: CARGTRDRSSYEQYF; CDR3 DNA: TGTGCCAGGGGGACTCGGGACAGGAGCTCCTACGAGCAGTACTTC
D gene: TRBD2; J gene: TRBJ2-3; V gene: TRBV10-3; clone size: few; CDR3 protein: CAISGTSGIGTDTQYF; CDR3 DNA: TGTGCCATCAGTGGGACTAGCGGGATCGGCACAGATACGCAGTATTTT
D gene: .; J gene: TRBJ1-4; V gene: TRBV3-1/TRBV3-2; clone size: .; CDR3 protein: CASSQGLSATNEKLFF; CDR3 DNA: TGTGCCAGCAGCCAAGGCCTGAGCGCAACTAATGAAAAACTGTTTTTT
D gene: .; J gene: TRBJ1-2; V gene: TRBV7-2; clone size: few; CDR3 protein: CASSAGRMGIQSDYGYTF; CDR3 DNA: TGTGCCAGCAGCGCGGGACGGATGGGGATACAAAGCGACTATGGCTACACCTTC
D gene: .; J gene: TRBJ2-2; V gene: TRBV19; clone size: .; CDR3 protein: CASSIRRTGIGELFF; CDR3 DNA: TGTGCCAGTAGTATTCGACGGACTGGGATCGGGGAGCTGTTTTTT
D gene: TRBD2; J gene: TRBJ2-5; V gene: TRBV28; clone size: .; CDR3 protein: CASSLLAGTETQYF; CDR3 DNA: TGTGCCAGCAGTTTACTAGCGGGGACAGAGACCCAGTACTTC
D gene: .; J gene: TRBJ2-1; V gene: TRBV7-8; clone size: .; CDR3 protein: CASSLVGGPYNEQFF; CDR3 DNA: TGTGCCAGCAGCTTAGTCGGGGGACCCTACAATGAGCAGTTCTTC
D gene: .; J gene: TRBJ2-7; V gene: TRBV6-5; clone size: .; CDR3 protein: CASRRTGPGEQYF; CDR3 DNA: TGTGCCAGCAGGCGTACAGGGCCGGGGGAGCAGTACTTC
D gene: .; J gene: TRBJ2-2; V gene: TRBV9; clone size: .; CDR3 protein: CASSVEGVYTGELFF; CDR3 DNA: TGTGCCAGCAGCGTAGAGGGAGTATACACCGGGGAGCTGTTTTTT
D gene: TRBD1; J gene: TRBJ1-6; V gene: TRBV25-1; clone size: .; CDR3 protein: CASRGETGSSPLHF; CDR3 DNA: TGTGCCAGCAGGGGGGAGACAGGGAGTTCACCCCTCCACTTT
D gene: .; J gene: TRBJ1-2; V gene: TRBV29-1; clone size: few; CDR3 protein: CSVEDAGGGYTF; CDR3 DNA: TGCAGCGTTGAAGATGCGGGGGGTGGCTACACCTTC
D gene: TRBD1; J gene: TRBJ2-1; V gene: TRBV10-3; clone size: few; CDR3 protein: CAISVGQNEQFF; CDR3 DNA: TGTGCCATCAGTGTGGGACAGAATGAGCAGTTCTTC
D gene: TRBD1; J gene: TRBJ1-2; V gene: TRBV7-2; clone size: .; CDR3 protein: CASSRGDSFHGYTF; CDR3 DNA: TGTGCCAGCAGCAGGGGGGACAGCTTTCATGGCTACACCTTC
D gene: .; J gene: TRBJ2-7; V gene: TRBV2; clone size: .; CDR3 protein: CASTGEKTYEQYF; CDR3 DNA: TGTGCCAGCACGGGGGAGAAAACCTACGAGCAGTACTTC
D gene: TRBD1; J gene: TRBJ2-7; V gene: TRBV19; clone size: .; CDR3 protein: CASRNRGQHSYEQYF; CDR3 DNA: TGTGCCAGCCGAAACCGGGGACAGCATTCCTACGAGCAGTACTTC
D gene: .; J gene: TRBJ2-1; V gene: TRBV5-1; clone size: .; CDR3 protein: CASSLGSSYNEQFF; CDR3 DNA: TGCGCCAGCAGTCTGGGGAGCTCCTACAATGAGCAGTTCTTC
D gene: TRBD2; J gene: TRBJ2-1; V gene: TRBV7-3; clone size: .; CDR3 protein: CASSQIPGLAGLSYNEQFF; CDR3 DNA: TGTGCCAGCAGCCAAATCCCGGGACTAGCGGGGCTATCCTACAATGAGCAGTTCTTC
D gene: .; J gene: TRBJ1-4; V gene: TRBV6-1; clone size: .; CDR3 protein: CASSDRSATNEKLFF; CDR3 DNA: TGTGCCAGCAGTGACCGATCAGCAACTAATGAAAAACTGTTTTTT
D gene: TRBD1; J gene: TRBJ1-1; V gene: TRBV23-1; clone size: few; CDR3 protein: CASSPPDGTGILSRNTEAFF; CDR3 DNA: TGCGCCAGCAGTCCGCCTGATGGGACAGGTATTCTAAGTAGGAACACTGAAGCTTTCTTT
D gene: TRBD1; J gene: TRBJ2-7; V gene: TRBV7-8; clone size: .; CDR3 protein: CASSRDRGNEQYF; CDR3 DNA: TGTGCCAGCAGCCGGGACAGGGGTAACGAGCAGTACTTC
D gene: .; J gene: TRBJ2-3; V gene: TRBV19; clone size: once; CDR3 protein: CASRKSGGTDTQYF; CDR3 DNA: TGTGCCAGTAGGAAGTCAGGGGGGACAGATACGCAGTATTTT
D gene: .; J gene: TRBJ2-7; V gene: TRBV12-3/TRBV12-4; clone size: .; CDR3 protein: CASSLAGPPEQYF; CDR3 DNA: TGTGCCAGCAGTTTGGCAGGGCCGCCTGAGCAGTACTTC